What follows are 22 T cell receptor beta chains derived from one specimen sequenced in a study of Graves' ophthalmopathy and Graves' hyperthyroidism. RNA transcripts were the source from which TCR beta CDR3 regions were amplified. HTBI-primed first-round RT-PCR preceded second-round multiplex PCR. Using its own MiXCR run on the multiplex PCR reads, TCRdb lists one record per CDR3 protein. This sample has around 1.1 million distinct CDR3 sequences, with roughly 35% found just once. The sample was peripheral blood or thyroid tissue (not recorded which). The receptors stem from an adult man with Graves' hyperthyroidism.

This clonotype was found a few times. The CDR3 sequence: CASSPFKGAGETQYF. The CDR3 DNA reads TGTGCCAGCAGCCCATTTAAAGGAGCTGGAGAGACCCAGTACTTC. This rearrangement joins TRBV12-3 or TRBV12-4 to TRBJ2-5, with no clear D. The length of the CDR3 is 15 residues. V was clipped by 6 bases and J by 4 bases, with 18 bases between them.

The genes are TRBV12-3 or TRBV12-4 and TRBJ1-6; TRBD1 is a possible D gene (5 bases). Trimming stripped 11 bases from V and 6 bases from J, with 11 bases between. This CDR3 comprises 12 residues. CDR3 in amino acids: CAVGAFNSPLHF. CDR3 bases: TGTGCCGTAGGGGCTTTTAATTCACCCCTCCACTTT.

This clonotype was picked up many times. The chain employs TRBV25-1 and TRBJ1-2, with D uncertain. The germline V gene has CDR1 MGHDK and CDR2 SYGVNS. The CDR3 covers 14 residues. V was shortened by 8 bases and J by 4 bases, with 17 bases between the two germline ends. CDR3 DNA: TGTGCCAGCCGAAACAAGTTCCCAGGCTATGGCTACACCTTC. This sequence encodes CASRNKFPGYGYTF.

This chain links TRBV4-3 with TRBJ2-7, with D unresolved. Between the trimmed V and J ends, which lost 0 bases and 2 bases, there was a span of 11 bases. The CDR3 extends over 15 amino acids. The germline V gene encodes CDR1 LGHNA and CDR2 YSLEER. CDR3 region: CASSQDWVGTYEQYF. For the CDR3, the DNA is TGCGCCAGCAGCCAAGATTGGGTTGGGACCTACGAGCAGTACTTC.

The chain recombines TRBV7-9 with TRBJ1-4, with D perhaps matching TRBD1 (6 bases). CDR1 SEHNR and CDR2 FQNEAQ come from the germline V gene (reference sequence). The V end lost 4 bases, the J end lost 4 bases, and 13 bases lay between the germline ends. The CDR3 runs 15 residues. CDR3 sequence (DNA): TGTGCCAGCAGCTCCTGGACAGCGGTTAATGAAAAACTGTTTTTT. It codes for CASSSWTAVNEKLFF.

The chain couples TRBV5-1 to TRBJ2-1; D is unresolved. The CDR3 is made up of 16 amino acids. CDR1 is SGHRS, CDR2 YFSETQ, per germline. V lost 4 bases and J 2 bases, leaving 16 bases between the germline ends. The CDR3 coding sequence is TGCGCCAGCAGCAGAGCCGGCGAAATTACCTACAATGAGCAGTTCTTC. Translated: CASSRAGEITYNEQFF. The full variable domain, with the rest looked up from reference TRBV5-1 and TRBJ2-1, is KAGVTQTPRYLIKTRGQQVTLSCSPISGHRSVSWYQQTPGQGLQFLFEYFSETQRNKGNFPGRFSGRQFSNSRSEMNVSTLELGDSALYLCASSRAGEITYNEQFFGPGTRLTVL.

The DNA of the CDR3 is TGCAGTGCTAGGCCACTAGCGGGAGACGGAGAGACCCAGTACTTC. It encodes CSARPLAGDGETQYF. This chain uses TRBV20-1 with TRBJ2-5; TRBD2 matches at 11 bases. The CDR3 has 15 residues. Germline V lookup: CDR1 DFQATT, CDR2 SNEGSKA (reference sequence). V was pared by 3 bases and J by 4 bases, with 7 bases of the junction left unmatched.

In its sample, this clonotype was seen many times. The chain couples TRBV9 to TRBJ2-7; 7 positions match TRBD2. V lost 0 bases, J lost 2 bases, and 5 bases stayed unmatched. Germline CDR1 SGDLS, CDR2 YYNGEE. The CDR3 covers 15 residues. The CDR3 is CASSVASGRAYEQYF. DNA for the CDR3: TGTGCCAGCAGCGTAGCTTCTGGGAGGGCCTACGAGCAGTACTTC. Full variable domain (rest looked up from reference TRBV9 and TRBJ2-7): DSGVTQTPKHLITATGQRVTLRCSPRSGDLSVYWYQQSLDQGLQFLIQYYNGEERAKGNILERFSAQQFPDLHSELNLSSLELGDSALYFCASSVASGRAYEQYFGPGTRLTVT.

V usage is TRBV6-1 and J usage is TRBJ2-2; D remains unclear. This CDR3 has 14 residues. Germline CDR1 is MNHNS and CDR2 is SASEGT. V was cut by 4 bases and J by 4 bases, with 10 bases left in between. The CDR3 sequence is CASSVRTFTGELFF. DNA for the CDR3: TGTGCCAGCAGTGTACGGACCTTCACCGGGGAGCTGTTTTTT.

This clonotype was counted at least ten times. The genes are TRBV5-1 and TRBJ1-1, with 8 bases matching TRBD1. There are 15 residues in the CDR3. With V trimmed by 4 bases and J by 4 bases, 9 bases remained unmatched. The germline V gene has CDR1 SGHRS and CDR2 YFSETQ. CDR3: CASSPLTGEGTEAFF. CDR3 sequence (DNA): TGCGCCAGCAGCCCCTTGACAGGGGAGGGCACTGAAGCTTTCTTT.

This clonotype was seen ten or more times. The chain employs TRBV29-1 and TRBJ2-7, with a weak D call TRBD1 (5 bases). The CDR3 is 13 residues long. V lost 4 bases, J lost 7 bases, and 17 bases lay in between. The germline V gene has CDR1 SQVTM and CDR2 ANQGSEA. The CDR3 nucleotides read TGCAGCGTTGTTTCAGGGTCAGCAGGGGAGCAGTACTTC. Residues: CSVVSGSAGEQYF.

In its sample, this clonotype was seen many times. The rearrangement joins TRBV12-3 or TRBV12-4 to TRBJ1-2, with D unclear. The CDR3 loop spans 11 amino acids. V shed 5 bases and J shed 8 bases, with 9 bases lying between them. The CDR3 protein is CASSRTKGYTF. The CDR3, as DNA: TGTGCCAGCAGTAGGACGAAGGGCTACACCTTC.

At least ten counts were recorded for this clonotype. DNA of the CDR3: TGCGCCAGCAGCTTGGCGTGGCCCCAGCATTTT. Protein sequence: CASSLAWPQHF. This rearrangement joins TRBV5-1 to TRBJ1-5; D remains unclear. CDR3 length: 11 amino acids. Germline V gene data show CDR1 as SGHRS and CDR2 as YFSETQ. The ends were cut back, 0 bases at V and 9 bases at J, with 4 bases in the middle.

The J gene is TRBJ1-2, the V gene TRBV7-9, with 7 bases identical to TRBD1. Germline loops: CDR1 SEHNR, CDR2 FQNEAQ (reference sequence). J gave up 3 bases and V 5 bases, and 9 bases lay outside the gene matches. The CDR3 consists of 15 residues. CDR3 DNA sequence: TGTGCCAGCAGCCCACAGGGGATCGTCGACTATGGCTACACCTTC. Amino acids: CASSPQGIVDYGYTF.

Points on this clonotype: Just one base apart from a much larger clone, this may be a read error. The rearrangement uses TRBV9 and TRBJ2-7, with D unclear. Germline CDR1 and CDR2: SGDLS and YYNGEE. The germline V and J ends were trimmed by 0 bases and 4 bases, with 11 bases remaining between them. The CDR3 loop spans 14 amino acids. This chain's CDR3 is CASSVDGSLYEQYF. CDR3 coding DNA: TGTGCCAGCAGCGTAGACGGTAGCTTGTACGAGCAGTACTTC.

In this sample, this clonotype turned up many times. This CDR3 is CASSVGDRGRLAEAFF. The CDR3 DNA reads TGTGCCAGCAGCGTAGGTGACAGGGGGCGTCTTGCTGAAGCTTTCTTT. The chain carries TRBV9 and TRBJ1-1, with 10 nucleotides matching TRBD1. V lost 0 bases, J lost 6 bases, and 8 bases stayed unmatched. This CDR3 spans 16 amino acids. Germline CDR1 and CDR2: SGDLS and YYNGEE.

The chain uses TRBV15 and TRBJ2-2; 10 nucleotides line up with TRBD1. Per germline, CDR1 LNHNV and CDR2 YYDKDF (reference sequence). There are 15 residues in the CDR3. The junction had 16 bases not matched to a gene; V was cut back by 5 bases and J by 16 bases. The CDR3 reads CATSHILTGTGAAFF. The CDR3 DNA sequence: TGTGCCACCAGCCATATACTGACCGGGACAGGGGCAGCGTTTTTT.

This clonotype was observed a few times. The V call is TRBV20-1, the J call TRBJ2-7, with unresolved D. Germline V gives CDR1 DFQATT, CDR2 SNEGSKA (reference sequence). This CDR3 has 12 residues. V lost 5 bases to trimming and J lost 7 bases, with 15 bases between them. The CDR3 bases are TGCAGTGCTCCGCCAACGGGTTGGGAGCAGTACTTC. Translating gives CSAPPTGWEQYF.

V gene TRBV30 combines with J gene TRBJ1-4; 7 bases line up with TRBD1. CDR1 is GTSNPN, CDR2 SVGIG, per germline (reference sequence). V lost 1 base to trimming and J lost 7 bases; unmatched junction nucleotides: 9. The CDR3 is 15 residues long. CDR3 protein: CAWSATGRGVEKLFF. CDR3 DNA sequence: TGTGCCTGGAGTGCGACAGGGAGAGGTGTTGAAAAACTGTTTTTT.

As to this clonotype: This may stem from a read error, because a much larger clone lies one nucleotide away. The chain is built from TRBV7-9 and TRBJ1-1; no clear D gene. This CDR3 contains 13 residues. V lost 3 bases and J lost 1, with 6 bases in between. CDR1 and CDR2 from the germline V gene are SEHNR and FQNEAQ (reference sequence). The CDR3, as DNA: TGTGCCAGCAGCTTTTATCAGAACACTGAAGCTTTCTTT. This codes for CASSFYQNTEAFF.

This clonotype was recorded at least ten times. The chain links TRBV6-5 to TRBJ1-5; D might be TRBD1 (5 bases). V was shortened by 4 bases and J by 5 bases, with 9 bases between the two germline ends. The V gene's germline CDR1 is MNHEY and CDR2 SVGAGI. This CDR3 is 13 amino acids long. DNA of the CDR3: TGTGCCAGCAGTTTGACAGTCTATCAGCCCCAGCATTTT. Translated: CASSLTVYQPQHF.

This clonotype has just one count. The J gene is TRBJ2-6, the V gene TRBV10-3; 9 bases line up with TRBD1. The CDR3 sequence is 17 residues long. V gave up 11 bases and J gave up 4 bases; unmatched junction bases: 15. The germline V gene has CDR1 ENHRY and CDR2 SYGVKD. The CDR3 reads CAGSPDRGTRGANVLTF. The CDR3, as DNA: TGTGCCGGCAGTCCGGACAGGGGAACGAGAGGGGCCAACGTCCTGACTTTC.